The rows below give T cell receptor beta chains drawn from one sample of a study of blood T cells in healthy people across ages. From the 5' RACE reads, TCRdb called clonotypes with MiXCR, one entry per CDR3 protein. The table lists 780,000 or so distinct CDR3 sequences, 56% of them singletons. Sequencing input: blood. Source of these receptors: a man aged 35-49 years in good health. Each CDR3 is given without its conserved first and last residue.

>TRBV12-3/TRBV12-4|11
ASRLTGTGTQY
>TRBV20-1|11
SARAGGFYGYT
>TRBV27|13
ASSLSRGSIYEQF
>TRBV2|11
ASTGQDHSPLH
>TRBV27|13
ASSPTDRPGRPQH
>TRBV9|10
ASSVERYEQF
>TRBV11-3|13
ASSLGGGAPETQY
>TRBV3-1|13
ASSQGVRMNTEAF
>TRBV7-2|12
ASSLDGIPHGYT
>TRBV4-2|18
ASSQERVQGFGSGANVLT
>TRBV5-4|12
ASSLELAAYEQY
>TRBV6-1|11
ASSDLGSDTQY
>TRBV12-3/TRBV12-4|10
ASSLGAFTQY
>TRBV20-1|12
SAPPGRGIDTQY
>TRBV27|11
ASSLQTAYEQY
>TRBV12-3/TRBV12-4|13
ASTLAGQGAYEQY
>TRBV11-2|15
ASSLGLAGGLADTQY
>TRBV15|10
ATSRAQGGYT
>TRBV4-3|13
ASSQDLGAYNEQF
>TRBV27|14
ASSPRLAWSTDTQY
>TRBV11-2|15
ASSLESLGSPYNEQF
>TRBV4-1|11
ASSQEVPDTQY
>TRBV4-1|9
AAGPPYEQY
>TRBV12-3/TRBV12-4|13
ASSLYSQGADTQY
>TRBV7-9|13
ASSLHRGLWDEQF
>TRBV6-2/TRBV6-3|14
ASSSPSISQPYEQY
>TRBV28|13
ASSPGGSRRNEQY
>TRBV7-2|13
ASSPSGPSNSPLH
>TRBV19|13
ASLDSLLTGRGYT
>TRBV4-1|15
ASSQSSGRQSYNEQF
>TRBV6-5|16
ASSYDGGRTHSYNEQF
>TRBV20-1|9
SARDGTENT
>TRBV19|13
ASSIDELAKNTQY
>TRBV5-1|12
ASSLDPGIETQY
>TRBV5-1|13
ASSLEGQDTGELF
>TRBV29-1|12
SVVGSGAYNEQF
>TRBV2|13
ASSEGQAGNSPLH
>TRBV12-3/TRBV12-4|13
ASSPRTQFNYGYT
>TRBV7-2|13
ASSLKLAGPYEQY
>TRBV7-9|12
ASSASSGGYEQY
>TRBV3-1|14
ASSQALAGGEAEQY
>TRBV20-1|12
SASGTVAHGTQY
>TRBV7-2|13
ASSSGTGEKGTQY
>TRBV5-5|12
ASSLDRVPGELF
>TRBV11-2|14
ASSLGTLPNTDTQY
>TRBV29-1|11
SVTSGRYYEQY
>TRBV20-1|20
SARDAGLAGLNGAPSSYEQY
>TRBV5-1|13
ASSVSDRKSSEAF
>TRBV28|13
ASSSVGDRENEQF
>TRBV4-3|12
ASSQGSLPGELF
>TRBV6-2/TRBV6-3|13
ASRLHRGSNQPQH
>TRBV20-1|12
SASGVGRGTEAF
>TRBV18|12
ASSDRDGASVLT
>TRBV29-1|12
SVGPETGNYGYT